This TCR beta chain came from a study of regulatory T cells in long-lasting Graves disease. Per germline, CDR1 SGHAT and CDR2 FQDESV (reference sequence). The CDR3 runs to 11 residues. Time point specified: newly diagnosed GD, antithyroid drugs for less than 3 months. After RNA was extracted from PBMCs, the TCR library was made from it. Sequencing libraries for TCR beta were prepared with iRepertoire HTBI primers and Arm-PCR of CDR3 regions. Each CDR3 protein is one row after TCRdb ran MiXCR on the multiplex PCR reads. The table shows fewer than 350,000 distinct CDR3 sequences, with over 15% occurring only once. With respect to this clonotype: At one boundary the junction diverges from the germline segment, which might be a read error.

Sequences were derived from peripheral blood mononuclear cells (PBMCs), sampled at new diagnosis, from a patient treated with antithyroid drugs. V and J are TRBV11-1 and TRBJ2-5; D is unresolved. The sequence was collected from a female donor with Graves disease. The CDR3 spells CACSLHETQYF. As DNA, the CDR3 is TGTGCCTGCAGCTTACATGAGACCCAGTACTTC.